This T cell receptor (beta chain) was observed in a study of T cells in Graves' hyperthyroidism and ophthalmopathy. Exclusion criteria comprised uncontrolled infection, other autoimmune disease, pregnancy or lactation. Trimming shortened V by 2 bases and J by 0 bases, and 7 bases separated the two germline ends. The CDR3 is 14 amino acids. The CDR3 regions of TCR beta were amplified from RNA transcripts. The primer set for the first-round RT-PCR of the TCR CDR3 was HTBI. TCRdb re-analysed the multiplex PCR reads in MiXCR, keeping a single row per CDR3 protein. The repertoire holds about half a million distinct CDR3 sequences, roughly 25% seen once, with around 11% in the top ten. At least ten counts were recorded for this clonotype.

Sequenced sample: blood. The chain carries TRBV12-3 or TRBV12-4 and TRBJ1-2; a weak D match, TRBD1 (5 bases). The sequence was obtained from a woman in her 30s with Graves' ophthalmopathy. The CDR3 sequence: CASSLQGPNYGYTF. The CDR3 region has the DNA TGTGCCAGCAGTTTACAGGGACCTAACTATGGCTACACCTTC.